What follows are 17 T cell receptor beta chains derived from one specimen sequenced in a study of PD-L1 blockade in urothelial cancer. Using immunoSEQ multiplex PCR, the repertoire was profiled, and TCRdb retains in-frame clones only, with some absent. In the table there are some 52,000 clones, nearly 85% of which are singletons. The specimen comprised PBMCs, sampled around atezolizumab (anti-PD-L1) treatment. The receptors derive from a man aged 40-49 years with urothelial cancer.

The chain employs TRBV18 and TRBJ2-2; D not certain. From germline, CDR1 is KGHSH and CDR2 LQKENI. The CDR3 contains 13 residues. V lost 7 bases to trimming and J lost 5 bases, with 11 bases between them. The chain's CDR3 is CASCQFDTGELFF. Here the CDR3 DNA reads TGTGCCAGCTGTCAGTTTGATACCGGGGAGCTGTTTTTT.

The chain couples TRBV6-5 to TRBJ2-7, with 7 bases matching TRBD2. The junction had 7 bases not matched to a gene; V was cut back by 2 bases and J by 3 bases. Looked up from germline, CDR1 is MNHEY and CDR2 is SVGAGI. This CDR3 region has 15 residues. The CDR3 loop is CASSYPQRDGYEQYF. CDR3 nucleotides: TGTGCCAGCAGTTACCCCCAGCGGGACGGCTACGAGCAGTACTTC.

The chain couples TRBV5-6 to TRBJ1-5; D not resolved. The germline V and J ends were trimmed by 3 bases and 3 bases, with 7 bases remaining between them. CDR1 is SGHDT, CDR2 YYEEEE, per germline. The CDR3 is made up of 13 amino acids. The CDR3 protein is CASSYGPNQPQHF. CDR3 bases: TGTGCCAGCAGCTACGGTCCCAATCAGCCCCAGCATTTT.

This clone was picked up a small number of times. The J gene is TRBJ2-2, the V gene TRBV11-2, with D perhaps TRBD1 (6 bases). Germline assignment: CDR1 SGHAT and CDR2 FQNNGV. Trimming took 5 bases from V and 1 from J, leaving 17 bases between them. The length of the CDR3 is 17 residues. The CDR3 DNA follows: TGTGCCAGCAGCCTAACTAGGAGACAGGAGAACACCGGGGAGCTGTTTTTT. Protein product: CASSLTRRQENTGELFF.

This chain connects TRBV28 to TRBJ2-4; TRBD2 agrees at 8 bases. The CDR3 is made up of 17 amino acids. CDR1 is MDHEN and CDR2 is SYDVKM in the germline V gene. V dropped 3 bases and J dropped 1; count of bases not matched to a gene: 8. The CDR3 loop reads CASSLVAGLGAKNIQYF. Here the CDR3 DNA reads TGTGCCAGCAGTTTGGTAGCGGGACTGGGGGCCAAAAACATTCAGTACTTC.

The chain has TRBV27 and TRBJ1-5; D gene unclear. V was clipped by 6 bases and J by 0 bases, with 12 bases between them. This CDR3 is 15 amino acids long. Per germline, CDR1 MNHEY and CDR2 SMNVEV (reference sequence). The CDR3 here is CASSEKTYSNQPQHF. In DNA, the CDR3 is TGTGCCAGCAGCGAGAAGACTTATAGCAATCAGCCCCAGCATTTT.

The rearrangement uses TRBV19 and TRBJ1-1; possibly TRBD1 for D (6 bases). Germline loops: CDR1 LNHDA, CDR2 SQIVND (reference sequence). The CDR3 runs to 16 residues. With 5 bases removed from V and 1 base from J, the gap between germline ends came to 17 bases. In DNA form, the CDR3 reads TGTGCCAGTAGTGCATCGGGCGTGGGACAGAACACTGAAGCTTTCTTT. Its protein product is CASSASGVGQNTEAFF.

The chain is built from TRBV27 and TRBJ2-3; unclear D gene. Germline CDR1 and CDR2: MNHEY and SMNVEV (reference sequence). CDR3 size: 13 residues. V gave up 5 bases and J gave up 6 bases, with 12 bases separating them. For the CDR3, the DNA is TGTGCCAGCAGTACCCCCATTGAGGATACGCAGTATTTT. Its protein is CASSTPIEDTQYF.

The gene calls are TRBV10-3 and TRBJ2-7; 7 bases fit TRBD2. V shed 4 bases and J 7 bases; nucleotides not matched to a gene: 1. The CDR3 has 11 residues. Germline V gives CDR1 ENHRY, CDR2 SYGVKD. For the CDR3, the DNA is TGTGCCATCAGTGGGGAGGGGGAGCAGTACTTC. It encodes CAISGEGEQYF.

This chain connects TRBV25-1 to TRBJ1-5; TRBD1 agrees at 7 bases. The CDR3 totals 15 residues. Per germline, CDR1 MGHDK and CDR2 SYGVNS. The junction had 8 bases not matched to a gene; V was cut back by 3 bases and J by 6 bases. In DNA form, the CDR3 reads TGTGCCAGCAGTGACAATCGACAGGGAATTCAGCCCCAGCATTTT. Amino acid sequence: CASSDNRQGIQPQHF. Variable domain in full (rest from reference TRBV25-1 and TRBJ1-5): EADIYQTPRYLVIGTGKKITLECSQTMGHDKMYWYQQDPGMELHLIHYSYGVNSTEKGDLSSESTVSRIRTEHFPLTLESARPSHTSQYLCASSDNRQGIQPQHFGDGTRLSIL.

This clone has just one count. V and J are TRBV27 and TRBJ2-1; D gene unclear. This CDR3 has 15 amino acids. CDR1 and CDR2 from the germline V gene are MNHEY and SMNVEV (reference sequence). The V and J ends lost 0 bases and 0 bases respectively, with 6 bases between them. The CDR3 bases are TGTGCCAGCAGTTTATCGGGCAACTCCTACAATGAGCAGTTCTTC. As protein: CASSLSGNSYNEQFF.

V gene TRBV10-2 combines with J gene TRBJ1-3; possibly TRBD1 for D (6 bases). Trimming removed 2 bases from V and 2 bases from J, with 13 bases in between. Germline loops: CDR1 WSHSY, CDR2 SAAADI. This CDR3 region has 16 residues. The CDR3: CASSETPGATGNTIYF. CDR3 coding DNA: TGCGCCAGCAGTGAGACCCCAGGGGCAACTGGAAACACCATATATTTT.

This clone was detected once. This chain connects TRBV6-4 to TRBJ2-7; 9 bases map to TRBD2. This CDR3 is 15 amino acids long. In germline, CDR1 is MRHNA, CDR2 SNTAGT. V lost 5 bases and J lost 3; bases outside the gene matches: 8. The CDR3 here is CASSKIAGEGYEQYF. The DNA for the CDR3 is TGTGCCAGCAGTAAAATAGCGGGAGAAGGCTACGAGCAGTACTTC.

V gene TRBV10-1 combines with J gene TRBJ2-7, with a tentative D call TRBD1 (5 bases). The germline CDR1 and CDR2 sequences are WNHNN and SYGVQD (reference sequence). This CDR3 is 13 amino acids long. V was clipped by 0 bases and J by 5 bases, with 8 bases between them. CDR3 region: CASSESGVDEQYF. DNA of the CDR3: TGCGCCAGCAGTGAGTCAGGGGTCGACGAGCAGTACTTC.

The J gene is TRBJ2-1, the V gene TRBV4-1, with D possibly matching TRBD1 (5 bases). Germline CDR1 MGHRA, CDR2 YSYEKL. This CDR3 region has 14 residues. Trimming removed 7 bases at V and 8 bases at J, with 18 bases between. This CDR3 reads CASTRQGGIDEQFF. The DNA of the CDR3 is TGCGCCAGCACGAGGCAGGGTGGGATCGATGAGCAGTTCTTC.

J is TRBJ2-7 and V is TRBV30; the D is unclear. CDR1 GTSNPN and CDR2 SVGIG come from the germline V gene (reference sequence). With 0 bases removed from V and 1 base from J, the gap between germline ends came to 22 bases. This CDR3 is built from 18 residues. CDR3 DNA sequence: TGTGCCTGGAGTGTACCAAGATTTCACGGAAGCGTATCCTACGAGCAGTACTTC. Translating it yields CAWSVPRFHGSVSYEQYF.

This clone was seen just once. DNA for the CDR3: TGTGCCAGCAGCCCCGATACAGGGGGCTACACCTTC. This encodes CASSPDTGGYTF. J is TRBJ1-2 and V is TRBV7-8; D perhaps matches TRBD1 (6 bases). The CDR3 totals 12 residues. Deletions cut 5 bases from V and 8 bases from J, with 12 bases between. Germline CDR1 and CDR2: SGHVS and FQNEAQ.